A selection of T cell receptor beta chains follows, all from one sample in a study of blood T cell repertoires in COVID-19. Data came from immunoSEQ multiplex PCR; TCRdb stores just in-frame clones and leaves some out. In the table there are a few hundred thousand clones, 84% of which are singletons. The sample was peripheral blood. The receptors here all came from a middle-aged woman who had recovered from COVID-19. Each CDR3 is given with its conserved first and last residue. The D gene is left open where the match is weak. A row's size may be missing; if present it is once, few, many or a size class.

CDR3nt	CDR3aa	d_gene	v_gene	j_gene	abundance
TGTGCCAGCAGCCAAGATCCCTTTACTGTCTCTGGCTACACCTTC	CASSQDPFTVSGYTF	NA	TRBV4-2	TRBJ1-2	once
TGTGCCAGCAAGGACTCGTATAATGAAAAACTGTTTTTT	CASKDSYNEKLFF	NA	TRBV2	TRBJ1-4	NA
TGTGCCAGCAGCTTGTGGCGTACAGGGGGCATTCAGCCCCAGCATTTT	CASSLWRTGGIQPQHF	TRBD1	TRBV5-6	TRBJ1-5	NA
TGTGCCAGCAGCTTAGCACTAGCGCGGGAGCAGTACTTC	CASSLALAREQYF	TRBD2	TRBV11-2	TRBJ2-7	NA
TGTGCCAGCAGCTTAGCACCAGGGGCATCCTACGAGCAGTACTTC	CASSLAPGASYEQYF	NA	TRBV7-3	TRBJ2-7	NA
TGTGCCACGAAACAGGGTTCGAACACCGGGGAGCTGTTTTTT	CATKQGSNTGELFF	NA	TRBV19	TRBJ2-2	NA
TGTGCCAGCAGTTTACTTCAGGACACTGAAGCTTTCTTT	CASSLLQDTEAFF	NA	TRBV12-3/TRBV12-4	TRBJ1-1	NA
TGTGCCAGCAGCCGGGACAGGGGGGCTTACAATGAGCAGTTCTTC	CASSRDRGAYNEQFF	TRBD1	TRBV7-3	TRBJ2-1	NA
TGTGCCATCAGTGAGATCTTAGGGGGGGCGGAAGACACTGAAGCTTTCTTT	CAISEILGGAEDTEAFF	NA	TRBV10-3	TRBJ1-1	NA
TGTGCCAGCAGCTCCAGGGTGACGGTCGGCGGCTACACCTTC	CASSSRVTVGGYTF	NA	TRBV7-2	TRBJ1-2	NA
TGTGCCAGCAGCCCCGGGACAGTTCGGGAAAAACTGTTTTTT	CASSPGTVREKLFF	TRBD1	TRBV28	TRBJ1-4	NA
TGCAGTGGGACAGTTAACTATGGCTACACCTTC	CSGTVNYGYTF	NA	TRBV20-1	TRBJ1-2	NA
TGTGCCAGCAGTGACGAGAGCGGGGGAGTGGGTGAGCAGTTCTTC	CASSDESGGVGEQFF	TRBD2	TRBV25-1	TRBJ2-1	NA
TGTGCCAGTAGAAAGGGGATGGGGGGGATTGGCACAGATACGCAGTATTTT	CASRKGMGGIGTDTQYF	TRBD2	TRBV19	TRBJ2-3	NA
TGTGCCAGCAGTTTAGAGAGATTTTATGGCTACACCTTC	CASSLERFYGYTF	NA	TRBV28	TRBJ1-2	NA
TGTGCCAGCAGCGTAGATCTCAATGAAAAACTGTTTTTT	CASSVDLNEKLFF	NA	TRBV9	TRBJ1-4	NA
TGTGCCAGCAGCTTCGGGACAGGGGGCCGATACCTCTATGGCTACACCTTC	CASSFGTGGRYLYGYTF	TRBD1	TRBV7-9	TRBJ1-2	once
TGTGCCAGCAGACCCCAGGGACAGTTAGAGACCCAGTACTTC	CASRPQGQLETQYF	TRBD1	TRBV6-5	TRBJ2-5	NA
TGTGCCAGCAGTCCCCCAGGGGGGAATCAGCCCCAGCATTTT	CASSPPGGNQPQHF	TRBD1	TRBV6-1	TRBJ1-5	NA
TGTGCCATCACGGCTGGGACAGGGTCCGGGGAGCTGTTTTTT	CAITAGTGSGELFF	TRBD1	TRBV10-3	TRBJ2-2	NA
TGTGCCAGCAGTTACGACAGGGAGTATGAAAAACTGTTTTTT	CASSYDREYEKLFF	TRBD1	TRBV6-2/TRBV6-3	TRBJ1-4	NA
TGTGCCAGCAGTTCTAATTTGTACAGGGACTACGAGCAGTACTTC	CASSSNLYRDYEQYF	NA	TRBV28	TRBJ2-7	NA
TGTGCCAGCAGCTTGAAACTAGCGGGGGACTTGGAGACCCAGTACTTC	CASSLKLAGDLETQYF	TRBD2	TRBV7-2	TRBJ2-5	NA